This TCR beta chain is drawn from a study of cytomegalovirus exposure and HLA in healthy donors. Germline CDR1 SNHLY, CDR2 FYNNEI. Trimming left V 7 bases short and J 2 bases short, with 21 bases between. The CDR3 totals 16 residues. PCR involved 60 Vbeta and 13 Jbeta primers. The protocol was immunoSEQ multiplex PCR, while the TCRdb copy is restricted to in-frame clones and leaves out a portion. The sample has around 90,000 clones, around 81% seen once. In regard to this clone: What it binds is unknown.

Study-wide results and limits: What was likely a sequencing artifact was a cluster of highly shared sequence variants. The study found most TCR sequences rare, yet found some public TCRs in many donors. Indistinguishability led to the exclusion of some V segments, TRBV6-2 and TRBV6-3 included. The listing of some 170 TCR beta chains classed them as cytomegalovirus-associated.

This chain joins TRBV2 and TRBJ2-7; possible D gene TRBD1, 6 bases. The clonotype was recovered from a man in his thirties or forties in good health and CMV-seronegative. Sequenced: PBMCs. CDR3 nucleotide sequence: TGTGCCAGCATCCTTCTTCCCCGGGACACGGCCTACGAGCAGTACTTC. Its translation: CASILLPRDTAYEQYF.